The 17 T cell receptor beta chains below come from one sample, sequenced in a study of shared clonotypes between healthy human individuals. CD45RO-negative, CCR7-selected cells formed the naive CD8 fraction, which excluded terminally differentiated effector memory CD45RA+ cells. The method was immunoSEQ multiplex PCR; TCRdb's version includes in-frame clones alone and lacks a portion of them. Seen here are some 2,000,000 clones, approximately 94% observed once, and the top ten hold roughly 1%. The material sequenced was naive CD8+ T cells sorted from blood. These receptors originate from a man between 18 and 29 years old in good health.

This clone was seen only once. The rearrangement uses TRBV21-1 and TRBJ2-7; the table names TRBD2, a call not compared with the DNA. TRBV21-1 is assigned pseudogene status. The CDR3 has 15 residues. The DNA of the CDR3 is TGTGCCAGCAGCGGCCTTCGGGAGCGGGAGGCCGAGCAGTACTTC. Protein product: CASSGLREREAEQYF.

The chain joins TRBV4-1 to TRBJ1-1, with D unclear. The CDR3 runs 18 residues. Looked up from germline, CDR1 is MGHRA and CDR2 is YSYEKL. V was pared by 1 base and J by 3 bases, with 21 bases between. CDR3 DNA: TGCGCCAGCAGCCAAGGATCCAGACCGTACCCAACTCACACTGAAGCTTTCTTT. It is translated as CASSQGSRPYPTHTEAFF.

The V and J genes are TRBV28 and TRBJ2-2; D unresolved. Germline CDR1 reads MDHEN; CDR2 reads SYDVKM. V lost 3 bases and J lost 6, with 14 bases in between. CDR3 length: 15 residues. The CDR3 is CASSFYTFNAGELFF. CDR3 DNA sequence: TGTGCCAGCAGTTTTTACACATTCAACGCCGGGGAGCTGTTTTTT.

A word on this clone: Additional DNA sequences in this sample encode the identical CDR3. The CDR3 bases are TGTGCCAGTAGTATGAGAGAAAACATTCAGTACTTC. It encodes CASSMRENIQYF. V and J are TRBV19 and TRBJ2-4; D gene uncertain. V lost 3 bases and J lost 5, with 5 bases in between. Germline CDR1 and CDR2: LNHDA and SQIVND (reference sequence). The CDR3 contains 12 residues.

The DNA for the CDR3 is TGCGCCAGCAGTGAGAAACGGGGGGCTGGAACTGAAGCTTTCTTT. Protein sequence: CASSEKRGAGTEAFF. The V gene is TRBV10-1, the J gene TRBJ1-1; D is possibly TRBD1 (6 bases). The CDR3 runs 15 residues. CDR1 and CDR2 from the germline V gene are WNHNN and SYGVQD (reference sequence). V was cut by 2 bases and J by 5 bases, with 15 bases left in between.

The chain couples TRBV4-3 to TRBJ2-3, with D maybe TRBD2 (6 bases). V was cut by 0 bases and J by 4 bases, with 20 bases left in between. Germline V CDR1 and CDR2: LGHNA, YSLEER. The CDR3 covers 18 residues. The chain's CDR3 is CASSQDSSIGRGADTQYF. CDR3 sequence (DNA): TGCGCCAGCAGCCAAGATTCCTCTATCGGGAGAGGGGCAGATACGCAGTATTTT.

The chain has TRBV4-1 and TRBJ2-1; D gene unclear. With 0 bases removed from V and 7 bases from J, the gap between germline ends came to 13 bases. The CDR3 is 15 residues long. Germline V gene sequence: CDR1 MGHRA, CDR2 YSYEKL. CDR3 region: CASSQEAPMGNEQFF. Here the CDR3 DNA reads TGCGCCAGCAGCCAAGAGGCCCCCATGGGGAATGAGCAGTTCTTC.

The chain couples TRBV13 to TRBJ2-1; 10 bases fit TRBD1. This CDR3 comprises 16 residues. Germline V gene sequence: CDR1 PRHDT, CDR2 FYEKMQ (reference sequence). V trimming: 0 bases; J trimming: 5 bases; junction bases outside the gene matches: 4. The CDR3 spells CASSLGPGTGDNEQFF. The CDR3 DNA reads as TGTGCCAGCAGCTTAGGGCCCGGGACAGGGGACAATGAGCAGTTCTTC.

This chain links TRBV4-3 with TRBJ2-4; D perhaps matches TRBD2 (6 bases). This CDR3 has 15 amino acids. Looked up from germline, CDR1 is LGHNA and CDR2 is YSLEER. Trimming removed 4 bases from V and 8 bases from J, with 18 bases in between. Here the CDR3 reads CASSPYSRGGDIQYF. CDR3 DNA: TGCGCCAGCAGCCCCTATTCGCGAGGAGGGGACATTCAGTACTTC.

Points on this clone: Other DNA variants within this sample encode the same CDR3. The rearrangement uses TRBV27 and TRBJ2-5, with D unclear. This CDR3 spans 14 amino acids. From germline, CDR1 is MNHEY and CDR2 SMNVEV (reference sequence). Trimming cost V 2 bases and J 2 bases, with 9 bases left between them. The CDR3 DNA reads as TGTGCCAGCAGTTTAATTGGCCAGCAAGAGACCCAGTACTTC. Its protein is CASSLIGQQETQYF.

Remarks on this clone: The identical CDR3 is also encoded by other nucleotide sequences in the sample. The J gene is TRBJ2-7, the V gene TRBV27; D is possibly TRBD2 (6 bases). In germline, CDR1 is MNHEY, CDR2 SMNVEV (reference sequence). Trimming shortened V by 2 bases and J by 3 bases, and 11 bases separated the two germline ends. The length of the CDR3 is 14 residues. The CDR3 sequence is CASSLMGGSYEQYF. CDR3 nucleotides: TGTGCCAGCAGTTTAATGGGGGGAAGCTACGAGCAGTACTTC.

The CDR3 region is CASSIFPAVEETQYF. CDR3 nucleotide sequence: TGTGCCAGTAGTATCTTCCCGGCTGTTGAAGAGACCCAGTACTTC. The chain uses TRBV19 and TRBJ2-5; D gene ambiguous. The CDR3 is 15 residues long. Deletions cut 3 bases from V and 3 bases from J, with 14 bases between. Germline assignment: CDR1 LNHDA and CDR2 SQIVND (reference sequence).

A word on this clone: Other nucleotide sequences in the sample specify the same CDR3. This chain links TRBV10-2 with TRBJ2-3; no definite D call. V lost 0 bases and J lost 2, with 6 bases in between. The CDR3 extends over 14 amino acids. The germline CDR1 and CDR2 sequences are WSHSY and SAAADI. The CDR3 reads CASSESGSTDTQYF. CDR3 DNA sequence: TGCGCCAGCAGTGAGTCGGGCTCCACAGATACGCAGTATTTT.

The V call is TRBV19, the J call TRBJ1-5; the D is unclear. Trimming pared 11 bases from V and 4 bases from J, leaving 9 bases between. Looked up from germline, CDR1 is LNHDA and CDR2 is SQIVND (reference sequence). CDR3 size: 11 residues. The CDR3 here is CASGGNQPQHF. CDR3 sequence (DNA): TGTGCCTCCGGAGGGAATCAGCCCCAGCATTTT. The full variable domain, with the rest looked up from reference TRBV19 and TRBJ1-5, is DGGITQSPKYLFRKEGQNVTLSCEQNLNHDAMYWYRQDPGQGLRLIYYSQIVNDFQKGDIAEGYSVSREKKESFPLTVTSAQKNPTAFYLCASGGNQPQHFGDGTRLSIL.

The chain has TRBV4-1 and TRBJ1-2, with D hard to call. V gave up 1 base and J gave up 8 bases, with 11 bases separating them. CDR1 is MGHRA and CDR2 is YSYEKL in the germline V gene. There are 13 residues in the CDR3. Here the CDR3 DNA reads TGCGCCAGCAGCCAAGGCTTTCCTGGCGGCTACACCTTC. As protein: CASSQGFPGGYTF.

As for this clone: In the same sample, other DNA sequences code for this CDR3. V usage is TRBV7-9 and J usage is TRBJ2-3, with D unresolved. The germline gives CDR1 SEHNR, CDR2 FQNEAQ (reference sequence). The CDR3 sequence is 14 residues long. Trimming left V 1 base short and J 5 bases short, with 10 bases between. The CDR3 loop is CASSLGLWGDTQYF. In DNA, the CDR3 is TGTGCCAGCAGCTTAGGCTTGTGGGGAGATACGCAGTATTTT.

The table lists this clone with a few counts. Other DNA sequences in the same sample also yield this CDR3. The rearrangement links TRBV2 to TRBJ1-6; the D gene is possibly TRBD1 (5 bases). The ends were cut back, 4 bases at V and 8 bases at J, with 12 bases in the middle. The CDR3 is 14 residues long. Looked up from germline, CDR1 is SNHLY and CDR2 is FYNNEI. CDR3 in amino acids: CASSVGQGYSPLHF. CDR3 DNA: TGTGCCAGCAGTGTCGGGCAGGGATATTCACCCCTCCACTTT.